This T cell receptor (beta chain) was identified during a study of T cells in Graves' hyperthyroidism and ophthalmopathy. General observations from the study: Blood also carried most thyroid clonotypes expanded above 0.001. Ophthalmopathy and stable hyperthyroidism were separated by a 13 V-J model. It was a median about 7.1 months before onset that the model predicted ophthalmopathy.

This clonotype was counted many times. Antigen: not known. There were TCR beta CDR3 regions amplified from RNA transcripts. The HTBI set primed first-round TCR CDR3 RT-PCR. TCRdb fed the multiplex PCR reads into MiXCR, producing one record per CDR3 protein. There are more than 500,000 distinct CDR3 sequences in the sample; over 45% occur only once, and about 40% lies in the top ten. The diagnoses drew upon clinical symptoms, serum thyroxine and TRAb, thyroid ultrasound and orbital computed tomography. Trimming removed 6 bases at V and 7 bases at J, with 13 bases between. Germline V gives CDR1 SNHLY, CDR2 FYNNEI. This CDR3 has 13 residues.

V usage is TRBV2 and J usage is TRBJ1-5; D possibly corresponds to TRBD1 (6 bases). The clonotype was recovered from an adult woman with Graves' disease, either hyperthyroidism or ophthalmopathy (not recorded which). Sequenced input: peripheral blood or thyroid tissue (not recorded which). CDR3 in amino acids: CASRQGQAQPQHF. CDR3 DNA sequence: TGTGCCAGCAGGCAGGGGCAAGCACAGCCCCAGCATTTT.